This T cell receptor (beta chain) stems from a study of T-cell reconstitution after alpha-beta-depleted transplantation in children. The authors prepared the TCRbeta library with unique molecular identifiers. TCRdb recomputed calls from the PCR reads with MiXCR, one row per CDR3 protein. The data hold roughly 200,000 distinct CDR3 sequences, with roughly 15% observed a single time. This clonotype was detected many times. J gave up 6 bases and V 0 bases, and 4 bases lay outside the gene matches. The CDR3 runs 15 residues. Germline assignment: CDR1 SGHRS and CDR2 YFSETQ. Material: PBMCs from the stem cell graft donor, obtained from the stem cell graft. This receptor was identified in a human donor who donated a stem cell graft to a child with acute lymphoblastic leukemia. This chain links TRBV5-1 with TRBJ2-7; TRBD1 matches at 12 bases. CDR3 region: CASSLAGTGGSEQYF. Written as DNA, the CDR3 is TGCGCCAGCAGCTTGGCCGGGACAGGGGGCTCCGAGCAGTACTTC.